This T cell receptor (beta chain) was profiled in a study of Tregs in tolerant kidney transplant recipients. Assay: immunoSEQ multiplex PCR; the TCRdb copy retains only in-frame clones and omits some. The sample has over 55,000 clones, 65% to 85% seen once; the top ten hold around 5.2%. CD4+CD25+CD127- Tregs, CD4+CD25- non-Tregs, CD4 and CD8 cells were sorted. Germline loops: CDR1 SGHRS, CDR2 YFSETQ. The CDR3 is 14 residues long. V was cut by 0 bases and J by 2 bases, with 6 bases left in between. Sequenced: CD4+ T cells from blood. The source is a human donor in good health. The chain links TRBV5-1 to TRBJ1-3; D unresolved. The CDR3 coding sequence is TGCGCCAGCAGCTTGGAGCTGGCTGGAAACACCATATATTTT. As protein: CASSLELAGNTIYF.